The rows below give T cell receptor beta chains drawn from one sample of a study of blood T cell repertoires in COVID-19. Repertoires were generated with immunoSEQ multiplex PCR, while TCRdb's copy carries only in-frame clones and drops some. This table has nearly 350,000 clones, around 83% appearing once. Source material: peripheral blood. These receptors came from a man aged 30 to 39 with active or convalescent COVID-19. Each CDR3 is given with its conserved first and last residue. Clone sizes are given selectively: once, few, many, or a class where the clone is expanded.

NA	TRBV2	TRBJ2-7	CASSEISYEQYF
NA	TRBV5-4	TRBJ2-2	CASSPRGSAGGRSGELFF
NA	TRBV7-2	TRBJ1-2	CASTGGVRYGYTF
NA	TRBV6-6	TRBJ2-2	CASGEGAPRTGELFF
NA	TRBV6-1	TRBJ1-2	CASSEAAGLPYGYTF
NA	TRBV19	TRBJ2-1	CASSIGLLAGGTNEQFF
NA	TRBV6-4	TRBJ2-7	CASSEVAGPYEQYF
few	TRBV19	TRBJ1-5	CASSTNWNSNQPQHF
NA	TRBV4-1	TRBJ1-6	CASSPGAGSPLHF
NA	TRBV7-8	TRBJ2-3	CASSLGGADTQYF
NA	TRBV7-2	TRBJ2-1	CASSIIQGSYEQFF
NA	TRBV6-6	TRBJ2-1	CASSYSTGEREQFF
NA	TRBV28	TRBJ1-3	CASSAGGTFSGNTIYF
NA	TRBV10-1	TRBJ2-7	CASNLPGTDYEQYF
NA	TRBV5-1	TRBJ2-7	CASRPGLAGSYEQYF
NA	TRBV4-3	TRBJ1-2	CASSQGTGVGYTF
NA	TRBV6-5	TRBJ1-2	CASSFDGIRSTF